Following are 9 T cell receptor beta chains from one sample sequenced in a study of OX40 agonist ivuxolimab in advanced cancers. Repertoires were generated with immunoSEQ multiplex PCR, while TCRdb's copy carries only in-frame clones and drops some. The sample yields around 65,000 clones, about three quarters seen once. This material consisted of CD4+ or CD8+ T cells sorted from blood, taken in a trial of the OX40 agonist ivuxolimab. Receptor source: an adult with an advanced solid tumor such as melanoma, head and neck, liver or kidney cancer.

This clone has just a few counts. Additional DNA sequences in this sample encode the identical CDR3. The V gene is TRBV5-1, the J gene TRBJ2-5, with 8 bases identical to TRBD2. CDR1 and CDR2 from the germline V gene are SGHRS and YFSETQ. With 0 bases clipped from V and 2 bases from J, the junction kept 0 bases outside the gene matches. This CDR3 has 14 amino acids. The CDR3 sequence is CASSLAGGQETQYF. The DNA for the CDR3 is TGCGCCAGCAGCTTGGCGGGAGGGCAAGAGACCCAGTACTTC.

This sequence joins TRBV7-9 and TRBJ1-2; no reliable D call. The CDR3 extends over 16 amino acids. Looked up from germline, CDR1 is SEHNR and CDR2 is FQNEAQ (reference sequence). V was shortened by 4 bases and J by 3 bases, with 18 bases between the two germline ends. In DNA form, the CDR3 reads TGTGCCAGCAGCTCCCCGGTGGGAGGGAAGGACTATGGCTACACCTTC. This gives the protein CASSSPVGGKDYGYTF.

The chain carries TRBV29-1 and TRBJ2-3; possibly TRBD1 for D (6 bases). CDR1 and CDR2 from the germline V gene are SQVTM and ANQGSEA. Deletions cut 3 bases from V and 5 bases from J, with 15 bases between. CDR3 size: 14 residues. The CDR3 spells CSVDPGVGLDTQYF. CDR3 DNA: TGCAGCGTTGACCCAGGGGTAGGTTTAGATACGCAGTATTTT.

This clone was seen a single time. The V call is TRBV18, the J call TRBJ2-5; no definite D call. Germline V CDR1 and CDR2: KGHSH, LQKENI. The CDR3 sequence is 11 residues long. Trimming removed 4 bases from V and 2 bases from J, with 2 bases in between. CDR3 coding DNA: TGTGCCAGCTCACAACAAGAGACCCAGTACTTC. Amino acids: CASSQQETQYF. Full variable domain (outside the CDR3, taken from reference TRBV18 and TRBJ2-5): NAGVMQNPRHLVRRRGQEARLRCSPMKGHSHVYWYRQLPEEGLKFMVYLQKENIIDESGMPKERFSAEFPKEGPSILRIQQVVRGDSAAYFCASSQQETQYFGPGTRLLVL.

The gene calls are TRBV5-1 and TRBJ1-2; 12 nucleotides line up with TRBD1. Per the germline V gene, CDR1 is SGHRS and CDR2 is YFSETQ. V lost 4 bases, J lost 7 bases, and 5 bases stayed unmatched. The CDR3 loop spans 14 amino acids. The DNA for the CDR3 is TGCGCCAGCAGCGCGGGACAGGGGGCATTTGGCTACACCTTC. Amino acid sequence: CASSAGQGAFGYTF.

The chain carries TRBV2 and TRBJ2-1; no reliable D call. The CDR3 spans 15 residues. V lost 6 bases, J lost 0 bases, and 12 bases lay in between. Germline V lookup: CDR1 SNHLY, CDR2 FYNNEI. DNA for the CDR3: TGTGCCAGCAGCTACCCGGCTTCCTCCTACAATGAGCAGTTCTTC. It is translated as CASSYPASSYNEQFF.

This clone was counted a few times. The chain joins TRBV6-5 to TRBJ1-1; D gene ambiguous. The V gene lost 6 bases and the J gene lost 0 bases, with 11 bases spanning the gap. Germline V gives CDR1 MNHEY, CDR2 SVGAGI. The CDR3 length is 14 residues. In DNA form, the CDR3 reads TGTGCCAGCAGGAGGGCGGCCCTGAACACTGAAGCTTTCTTT. It yields the protein CASRRAALNTEAFF.

The genes are TRBV14 and TRBJ2-3; D gene ambiguous. Looked up from germline, CDR1 is SGHDN and CDR2 is FVKESK. Trimming left V 1 base short and J 8 bases short, with 10 bases between. The CDR3 contains 13 residues. CDR3 protein: CASSQGVGSTQYF. In DNA form, the CDR3 reads TGTGCCAGCAGCCAAGGAGTAGGTTCTACGCAGTATTTT.

The chain uses TRBV2 and TRBJ2-3; D is unresolved. V lost 5 bases and J lost 2, with 14 bases in between. The germline CDR1 and CDR2 sequences are SNHLY and FYNNEI. The CDR3 extends over 15 amino acids. CDR3 sequence (DNA): TGTGCCAGCAGTACCGATCATTCCTCCACAGATACGCAGTATTTT. Protein product: CASSTDHSSTDTQYF.